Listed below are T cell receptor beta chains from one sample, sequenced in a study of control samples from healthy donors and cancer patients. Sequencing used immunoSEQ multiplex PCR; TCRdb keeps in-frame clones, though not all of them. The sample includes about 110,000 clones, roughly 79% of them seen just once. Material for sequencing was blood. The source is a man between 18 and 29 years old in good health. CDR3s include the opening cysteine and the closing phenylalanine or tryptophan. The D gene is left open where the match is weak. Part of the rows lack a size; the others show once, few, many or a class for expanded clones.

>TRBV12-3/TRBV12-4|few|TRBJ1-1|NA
TGTGCCAGCAGTTCCGGGCCCCGGTTGGCTTTCTTT
CASSSGPRLAFF
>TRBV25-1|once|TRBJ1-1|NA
TGTGCCAGCAGTGAATTGAAGGGAGTGAACACTGAAGCTTTCTTT
CASSELKGVNTEAFF
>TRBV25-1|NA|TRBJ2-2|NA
TGTGCCAGCAGTGCGTCACGAAACACCGGGGAGCTGTTTTTT
CASSASRNTGELFF
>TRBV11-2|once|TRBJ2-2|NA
TGTGCCAGCAGCTTAGGCACCGGGGAGCTGTTTTTT
CASSLGTGELFF
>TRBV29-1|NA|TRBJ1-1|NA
TGCAGCGTTGGACAGCTGAACACTGAAGCTTTCTTT
CSVGQLNTEAFF
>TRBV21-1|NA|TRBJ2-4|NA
TGTGCCAGCAGCAAAGTGGAAGGGAGCATTCAGTACTTC
CASSKVEGSIQYF
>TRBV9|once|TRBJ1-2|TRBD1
TGTGCCAGCAACCCCGGGACAGGTGGAGGCTACACCTTC
CASNPGTGGGYTF
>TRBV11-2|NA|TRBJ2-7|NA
TGTGCCAGCAGCTTGGAGGCGACGAGGGAGCAGTACTTC
CASSLEATREQYF
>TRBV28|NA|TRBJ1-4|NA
TGTGCCAGCAGTACGGGACCCTTACTGTTTTTT
CASSTGPLLFF
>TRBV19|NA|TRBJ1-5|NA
TGTGCCAGTAGTATAGATCCGCGGATGATCAGCAATCAGCCCCAGCATTTT
CASSIDPRMISNQPQHF
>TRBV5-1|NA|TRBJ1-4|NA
TGCGCCAGCAGCCCCAGGGACGCAACTAATGAAAAACTGTTTTTT
CASSPRDATNEKLFF
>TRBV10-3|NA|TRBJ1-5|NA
TGTGCCATCAGTGAGTCCCCCGGGCCCCAGCATTTT
CAISESPGPQHF
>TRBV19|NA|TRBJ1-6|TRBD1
TGTGCCAGTAGTCCGGGACAGGGGGCAGGTGGCCTCCACTTT
CASSPGQGAGGLHF
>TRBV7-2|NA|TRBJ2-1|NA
TGTGCCAGCAGCCTCGACTCCGGGGACTACAATGAGCAGTTCTTC
CASSLDSGDYNEQFF
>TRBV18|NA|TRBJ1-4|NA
TGTGCCAGCTCACCACCGGGAGAAAAACTGTTTTTT
CASSPPGEKLFF
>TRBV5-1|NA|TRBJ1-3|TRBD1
TGCGCCAGCAGCTCGACAGGGATCTCTGGAAACACCATATATTTT
CASSSTGISGNTIYF
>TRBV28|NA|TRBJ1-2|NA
TGTGCCAGCAGTTTATCTACGGGGTATGGCTACACCTTC
CASSLSTGYGYTF
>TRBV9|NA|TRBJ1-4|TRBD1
TGTGCCAGCAGCGTTTCCGGGAAGGTAGGGGGCGTTGAAAAACTGTTTTTT
CASSVSGKVGGVEKLFF
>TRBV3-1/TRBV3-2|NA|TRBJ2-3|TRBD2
TGTGCCAGCAGCCCGGACTTAGCGGGGGGGCCAGATACGCAGTATTTT
CASSPDLAGGPDTQYF
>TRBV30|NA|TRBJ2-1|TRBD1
TGTGCCTGGGAGACAGGGGGGTTATACAATGAGCAGTTCTTC
CAWETGGLYNEQFF
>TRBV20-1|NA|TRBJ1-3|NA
TGCAGTGCTAGTACTCACTCTGGAAACACCATATATTTT
CSASTHSGNTIYF
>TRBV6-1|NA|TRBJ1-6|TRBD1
TGTGCCAGCAGTGACCGACAGGGGTCGAGGGATTCACCCCTCCACTTT
CASSDRQGSRDSPLHF
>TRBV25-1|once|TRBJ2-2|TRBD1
TGTGCCAGCAGTGGCTGGGGACAGTTGTATCCCGGGGAGCTGTTTTTT
CASSGWGQLYPGELFF
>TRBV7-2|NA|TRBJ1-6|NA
TGTGCCAGCAGCTTTCCAAATTCACCCCTCCACTTT
CASSFPNSPLHF
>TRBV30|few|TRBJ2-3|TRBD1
TGTGCCTGGAGTGTCAGACAGGGGCAGAGAGTGGATACGCAGTATTTT
CAWSVRQGQRVDTQYF
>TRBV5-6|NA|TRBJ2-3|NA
TGTGCCAGCAGCTCCCGGCGGTCCACAGATACGCAGTATTTT
CASSSRRSTDTQYF
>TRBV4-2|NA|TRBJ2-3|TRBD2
TGTGCCAGCAGCCAAGCTAGCGGACTGACAGATACGCAGTATTTT
CASSQASGLTDTQYF
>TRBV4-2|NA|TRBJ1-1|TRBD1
TGTGCCAGCAGCCAAACAGGGGGCGACACTGAAGCTTTCTTT
CASSQTGGDTEAFF
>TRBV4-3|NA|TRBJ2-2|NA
TGCGCCAGCAGCCAAGATCCGGCGTGGCTGTTTTTT
CASSQDPAWLFF
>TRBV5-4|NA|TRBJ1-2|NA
TGTGCCAGCAGCTTGGGGGGGACGGAGGGCTACACCTTC
CASSLGGTEGYTF
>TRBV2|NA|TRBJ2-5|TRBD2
TGTGCCAGCAGTAAAACCGGGACTAGCGGGCAGACCCAGTACTTC
CASSKTGTSGQTQYF
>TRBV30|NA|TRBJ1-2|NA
TGTGCCTCAGACCGTAGGACAGAGTTAGTAGGCTACACCTTC
CASDRRTELVGYTF
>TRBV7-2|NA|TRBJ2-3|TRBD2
TGTGCCAGCAGCTTGGGCGGGGGGGTCACAGATACGCAGTATTTT
CASSLGGGVTDTQYF
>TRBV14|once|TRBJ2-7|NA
TGTGCCAGCAGCCAATTTCAGGTTTCGGGGTACGAGCAGTACTTC
CASSQFQVSGYEQYF
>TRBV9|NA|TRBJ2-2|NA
TGTGCCAGCAGAACTTACAGGGATAGGAACACCGGGGAGCTGTTTTTT
CASRTYRDRNTGELFF
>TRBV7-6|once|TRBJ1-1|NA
TGTGCCAGCAGCTCCCAAGGGTGGGGGAACACTGAAGCTTTCTTT
CASSSQGWGNTEAFF
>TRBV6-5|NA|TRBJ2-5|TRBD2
TGTGCCAGCAGGGGACTAGCGGGGTCCCAGAGGACCCAGTACTTC
CASRGLAGSQRTQYF
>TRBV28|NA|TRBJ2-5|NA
TGTGCCAGCAGTTTATCACAGGGTCTAGAGACCCAGTACTTC
CASSLSQGLETQYF
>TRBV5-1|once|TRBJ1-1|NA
TGCGCCAGCAGCTTACAGGGCACTGAAGCTTTCTTT
CASSLQGTEAFF
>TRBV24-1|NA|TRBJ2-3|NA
TGTGCCACCAGTGATTTGGACGTGGCAGATACGCAGTATTTT
CATSDLDVADTQYF
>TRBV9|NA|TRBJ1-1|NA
TGTGCCAGCAAGGCGGCTGAAGCTTTCTTT
CASKAAEAFF
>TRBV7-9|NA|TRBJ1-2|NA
TGTGCCAGCAGCGGACCCGTTAACTATGGCTACACCTTC
CASSGPVNYGYTF
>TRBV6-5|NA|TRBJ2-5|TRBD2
TGTGCCAGCAGAGCGGGGGCACGAGTAGAAGAGACCCAGTACTTC
CASRAGARVEETQYF
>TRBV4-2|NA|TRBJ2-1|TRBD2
TGTGCCAGCAGCCAATACTGGCGGGGGGGCCTTAACAATGAGCAGCTCTTC
CASSQYWRGGLNNEQLF
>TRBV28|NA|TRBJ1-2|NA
TGTGCCAGCACCTCACCATTTTGGGGACGTCCTAACTATGGCTACACCTTC
CASTSPFWGRPNYGYTF
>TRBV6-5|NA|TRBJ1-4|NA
TGTGCCAGCAGTTACTCTGGAGGAGGGAATGAAAAACTGTTTTTT
CASSYSGGGNEKLFF
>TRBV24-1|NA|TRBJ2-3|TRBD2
TGTGCCACCAGTGATTTGCTAGCGGGAGGCACAGATACGCAGTATTTT
CATSDLLAGGTDTQYF
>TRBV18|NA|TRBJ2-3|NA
TGTGCCAGCTCACCACTGAGAATTGGGGCGGTTCAAAGGGCAGATACGCAGTATTTT
CASSPLRIGAVQRADTQYF
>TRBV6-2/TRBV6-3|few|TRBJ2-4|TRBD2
TGTGCCAGCAGTTACCCAACCTCGACTAGCGGGGGGCTTTCCGTCAAAAACATTCAGTACTTC
CASSYPTSTSGGLSVKNIQYF
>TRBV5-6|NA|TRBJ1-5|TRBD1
TGTGCCAGCAGCTTTCTACAGGGGATCAATCAGCCCCAGCATTTT
CASSFLQGINQPQHF
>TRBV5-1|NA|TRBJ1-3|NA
TGCGCCAGCAGCGTGACAGACTCTGGAAACACCATATATTTT
CASSVTDSGNTIYF
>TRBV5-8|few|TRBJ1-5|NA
TGTGCCAGCAGTTTGAAAAATCAGCCCCAGCATTTT
CASSLKNQPQHF
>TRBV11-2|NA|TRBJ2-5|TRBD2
TGTGCCAGCAGCCGAGGGGCTAGCGGGGGGTACCAAGAGACCCAGTACTTC
CASSRGASGGYQETQYF
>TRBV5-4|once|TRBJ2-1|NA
TGTGCCAGCAGAGAACAGGTAGGGTCCTACAATGAGCAGTTCTTC
CASREQVGSYNEQFF
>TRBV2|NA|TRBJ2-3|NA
TGTGCCAGCAGCGAATCTAGGGGGGGTACGCAGTATTTT
CASSESRGGTQYF
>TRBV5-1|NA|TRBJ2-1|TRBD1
TGCGCCAGCAGCCGGGCGACAGGGACCTACAATGAGCAGTTCTTC
CASSRATGTYNEQFF
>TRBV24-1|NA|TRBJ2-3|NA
TGTGCCACCAGTGATCCCCCAGGCGCAGCCAGAGTAAACACAGATACGCAGTATTTT
CATSDPPGAARVNTDTQYF
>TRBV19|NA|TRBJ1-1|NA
TGTGCCAGTAGTAGCTCTACGGGGCTGGGGAGGACTGAAGCTTTCTTT
CASSSSTGLGRTEAFF
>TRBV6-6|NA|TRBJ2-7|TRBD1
TGTGCCAGCAGCCGGGACAGGGACTACGAGCAGTACTTC
CASSRDRDYEQYF